This TCR beta chain was recovered during a study of OX40 agonist ivuxolimab in advanced cancers. CDR3 length: 17 residues. Germline lookup yields CDR1 SGHRS and CDR2 YFSETQ. Losses at the gene ends were 4 bases for V and 0 bases for J; bases not matched to a gene: 12. Repertoires were generated with immunoSEQ multiplex PCR, while TCRdb's copy carries only in-frame clones and drops some. Found here are tens of thousands of clones, 85% to 90% of them singletons; the top ten hold approximately 0.3%. Sequencing was performed on CD4+ or CD8+ T cells sorted from blood, taken in a trial of the OX40 agonist ivuxolimab. The chain employs TRBV5-1 and TRBJ1-1; 7 nucleotides agree with TRBD1. This TCR was recovered from an adult with an advanced solid tumor such as melanoma, head and neck, liver or kidney cancer. The CDR3 DNA sequence: TGCGCCAGCAGCCCAGCCGGGACAGCAGCGGTGAACACTGAAGCTTTCTTT. This sequence encodes CASSPAGTAAVNTEAFF.